Below, 17 T cell receptor beta chains from the same sample are listed, as sequenced in a study of T cell repertoires in cytomegalovirus infection. One entry per CDR3 protein, called by TCRdb with MiXCR from the reads. The sample comprises about 280,000 distinct CDR3 sequences, less than 25% of which are singletons, and approximately 19% rests with the top ten. No cognate antigen is known for these TCRs. The sequenced sample was cultured PBMCs, obtained from culture after CMV antigen stimulation. All receptors come from a human donor in good health (CMV status not recorded). Some clones in this sample may be carry-over from other donors' samples.

The genes are TRBV18 and TRBJ2-2; D is unclear. The CDR3 extends over 13 amino acids. Trimming pared 1 base from V and 6 bases from J, leaving 6 bases between. CDR1 and CDR2 from the germline V gene are KGHSH and LQKENI. Written as DNA, the CDR3 is TGTGCCAGCTCACCACTCCAGTCCGGGGAGCTGTTTTTT. The encoded protein is CASSPLQSGELFF.

The chain couples TRBV3-1 to TRBJ1-2; no clear D gene. Germline CDR1 reads LGHDT; CDR2 reads YNNKEL (reference sequence). The CDR3 consists of 11 residues. The germline V and J ends were trimmed by 3 bases and 8 bases, with 7 bases remaining between them. CDR3 amino acids: CASSHRMGYTF. The CDR3 DNA reads as TGTGCCAGCAGCCACAGAATGGGCTACACCTTC.

The V call is TRBV29-1, the J call TRBJ2-2, with D perhaps matching TRBD2 (6 bases). The ends were cut back, 3 bases at V and 3 bases at J, with 20 bases in the middle. Germline V gives CDR1 SQVTM, CDR2 ANQGSEA. The CDR3 totals 17 residues. In DNA form, the CDR3 reads TGCAGCGTTGATGGTCCGGTGGGCGGGATGTACACCGGGGAGCTGTTTTTT. This encodes CSVDGPVGGMYTGELFF.

This clonotype was recorded at least ten times. The gene calls are TRBV6-5 and TRBJ1-5; D gene ambiguous. The CDR3 sequence is 15 residues long. With 4 bases removed from V and 0 bases from J, the gap between germline ends came to 10 bases. Germline CDR1 and CDR2: MNHEY and SVGAGI. The CDR3 reads CASSSRFSSNQPQHF. The CDR3 DNA reads as TGTGCCAGCAGTTCACGGTTCTCTAGCAATCAGCCCCAGCATTTT.

This chain connects TRBV4-1 to TRBJ1-1, with TRBD1 identical over 7 bases. V dropped 2 bases and J dropped 2; count of bases not matched to a gene: 17. This CDR3 is built from 19 residues. In germline, CDR1 is MGHRA, CDR2 YSYEKL. In DNA, the CDR3 is TGCGCCAGCAGCCAAATTGCCCTCACAGGGGCACAAAGAAACACTGAAGCTTTCTTT. This encodes CASSQIALTGAQRNTEAFF.

This clonotype was seen more than once but under ten times. This sequence joins TRBV7-2 and TRBJ2-2, with D possibly matching TRBD2 (6 bases). The CDR3 covers 12 residues. Germline V lookup: CDR1 SGHTA, CDR2 FQGNSA. Trimming pared 7 bases from V and 9 bases from J, leaving 12 bases between. Here the CDR3 DNA reads TGTGCCAGCAACCGCGGGGCCTGGGAGCTGTTTTTT. Translation gives CASNRGAWELFF.

This clonotype came up many times. The rearrangement uses TRBV7-2 and TRBJ2-3; D uncertain. The V gene lost 5 bases and the J gene lost 2 bases, with 11 bases spanning the gap. The CDR3 loop spans 14 amino acids. Germline CDR1 SGHTA, CDR2 FQGNSA. The CDR3 is CASSGDSNTDTQYF. CDR3 DNA sequence: TGTGCCAGCAGCGGTGACTCGAACACAGATACGCAGTATTTT.

This clonotype showed up just a few times. The chain combines TRBV19 with TRBJ1-5; D ambiguous. The ends were cut back, 3 bases at V and 3 bases at J, with 6 bases in the middle. Germline V gives CDR1 LNHDA, CDR2 SQIVND (reference sequence). The CDR3 loop spans 13 amino acids. This chain's CDR3 is CASSMGFNQPQHF. The CDR3 DNA follows: TGTGCCAGTAGTATGGGTTTCAATCAGCCCCAGCATTTT.

The sample holds many counts of this clonotype. The chain is built from TRBV28 and TRBJ1-1; 8 positions agree with TRBD1. In germline, CDR1 is MDHEN, CDR2 SYDVKM. The CDR3 totals 15 residues. The V and J ends lost 7 bases and 5 bases, in that order; junction bases with no gene match: 12. CDR3 coding DNA: TGTGCCAGCAACGACGACCAGGGGGCAAGGACTGAAGCTTTCTTT. Its translation is CASNDDQGARTEAFF.

This clonotype was observed at least ten times. The V and J genes are TRBV6-2 or TRBV6-3 and TRBJ2-5, with no clear D. Germline loops: CDR1 MNHEY, CDR2 SVGEGT. V gave up 8 bases and J gave up 3 bases, with 13 bases separating them. The CDR3 is 13 residues long. The CDR3 loop is CASGRRAEETQYF. The CDR3 DNA follows: TGTGCCAGCGGAAGGAGAGCCGAAGAGACCCAGTACTTC.

The genes are TRBV15 and TRBJ2-1; 8 nucleotides align to TRBD2. Per the germline V gene, CDR1 is LNHNV and CDR2 is YYDKDF (reference sequence). The CDR3 runs 16 residues. The trim removed 5 bases at V and 2 bases at J, leaving 8 bases unmatched. The CDR3 spells CATSGGTRDTYNEQFF. DNA of the CDR3: TGTGCCACCAGCGGGGGGACTAGGGACACCTACAATGAGCAGTTCTTC.

Many counts were recorded for this clonotype. The gene calls are TRBV30 and TRBJ1-1; possibly TRBD1 for D (5 bases). V lost 0 bases, J lost 6 bases, and 8 bases lay in between. There are 12 residues in the CDR3. CDR1 is GTSNPN and CDR2 is SVGIG in the germline V gene (reference sequence). The CDR3 here is CAWSVPGPEAFF. The CDR3 bases are TGTGCCTGGAGTGTCCCGGGACCTGAAGCTTTCTTT.

This clonotype showed up many times. The V call is TRBV6-1, the J call TRBJ2-7, with D perhaps TRBD2 (5 bases). Germline CDR1 is MNHNS and CDR2 is SASEGT. There are 13 residues in the CDR3. The ends were cut back, 11 bases at V and 3 bases at J, with 17 bases in the middle. This chain's CDR3 is CARNRGQDYEQYV. CDR3 nucleotide sequence: TGTGCCCGAAATCGGGGTCAAGACTACGAGCAGTACGTC.

V gene TRBV4-1 combines with J gene TRBJ1-5; 8 positions match TRBD1. CDR1 is MGHRA and CDR2 is YSYEKL in the germline V gene. V trimming: 0 bases; J trimming: 6 bases; junction bases outside the gene matches: 10. The CDR3 covers 17 residues. The CDR3 spells CASSQDIIGQGSQPQHF. The CDR3, as DNA: TGCGCCAGCAGCCAAGATATTATAGGACAGGGAAGTCAGCCCCAGCATTTT.

This clonotype was observed at least ten times. The chain carries TRBV7-8 and TRBJ2-1; 9 bases are a match to TRBD2. The CDR3 loop spans 16 amino acids. The germline gives CDR1 SGHVS, CDR2 FQNEAQ. V trimming: 5 bases; J trimming: 4 bases; junction bases outside the gene matches: 9. CDR3 loop: CASSHTSGPTYNEQFF. As DNA, the CDR3 is TGTGCCAGCAGCCATACTAGCGGGCCTACATACAATGAGCAGTTCTTC.

This clonotype showed up many times. The V call is TRBV7-2, the J call TRBJ1-2; weak D call: TRBD1 (6 bases). Germline loops: CDR1 SGHTA, CDR2 FQGNSA. Between the trimmed V and J ends, which lost 4 bases and 2 bases, there was a span of 17 bases. The CDR3 has 16 residues. CDR3 in amino acids: CASSSHTVGGNYGYTF. CDR3 coding DNA: TGTGCCAGCAGCTCACATACGGTTGGGGGCAACTATGGCTACACCTTC. The full variable domain, rest sourced from reference TRBV7-2 and TRBJ1-2, is GAGVSQSPSNKVTEKGKDVELRCDPISGHTALYWYRQSLGQGLEFLIYFQGNSAPDKSGLPSDRFSAERTGGSVSTLTIQRTQQEDSAVYLCASSSHTVGGNYGYTFGSGTRLTVV.

This clonotype came up many times. The chain carries TRBV7-9 and TRBJ1-2; 8 nucleotides line up with TRBD1. J was trimmed by 8 bases and V by 4 bases; bases with no gene match: 12. Germline-derived CDR1 and CDR2 are SEHNR and FQNEAQ (reference sequence). This CDR3 contains 15 residues. CDR3 nucleotides: TGTGCCAGCAGCTACGGACAGGGAGGGTTGGGCGGCTACACCTTC. It encodes CASSYGQGGLGGYTF.